Given below is one T cell receptor (beta chain) in context. CDR1 and CDR2 from the germline V gene are GTSNPN and SVGIG (reference sequence). The CDR3 has 17 amino acids. J gave up 5 bases and V 2 bases, and 13 bases lay outside the gene matches. Some clones are missing from TCRdb's copy, which holds only in-frame ones; the method was immunoSEQ multiplex PCR. The table has roughly 250,000 clones, 85% to 90% seen once; the top ten hold about 0.95%. These data are taken from a study of blood T cell repertoires in COVID-19. Everyone who took part was about 18 to 90 years old, and they came from fewer than 25 US areas. Assignment of participants to cohorts was predicated upon participant-reported clinical history. During the 2 weeks before they entered the study, exposed participants had met someone with a PCR-confirmed or clinician-diagnosed COVID-19 case.

This TCR was recovered from a man in his fifties or sixties who had been exposed to COVID-19. J is TRBJ2-5 and V is TRBV30, with TRBD2 matching over 11 bases. The sequenced sample was PBMCs or T cells enriched from blood (not recorded which). The CDR3 is CAWSFTSGRSLGETQYF. The CDR3 coding sequence is TGTGCCTGGAGTTTTACTAGCGGGAGATCTTTGGGGGAGACCCAGTACTTC.